The rows below give T cell receptor beta chains drawn from one sample of a study of cytomegalovirus exposure and HLA in healthy donors. Only in-frame clones appear in the TCRdb table, and some are missing; sequencing was by immunoSEQ multiplex PCR. This sample has 130,000 to 150,000 clones; 50% to 75% occur once, and the top ten carry 2.5% to 3.5%. Input material: PBMCs. The origin of the receptors is a woman in her twenties or thirties in good health and CMV-seropositive. Each CDR3 is given with its conserved first and last residue. D genes are given only for firm matches. A row's size may be missing; if present it is once, few, many or a size class.

clone size,J gene,V gene,D gene,CDR3 protein,CDR3 DNA
.,TRBJ2-5,TRBV16,.,CASSQQETQYF,TGTGCCAGCAGCCAACAGGAGACCCAGTACTTC
.,TRBJ2-7,TRBV19,TRBD1,CASSRTGSLYEQYF,TGTGCCAGTAGTCGGACAGGGTCTCTCTACGAGCAGTACTTC
.,TRBJ2-1,TRBV23-1,TRBD2,CASRRLAGPYNEQFF,TGCGCCAGCAGGCGACTAGCGGGGCCTTACAATGAGCAGTTCTTC
.,TRBJ2-1,TRBV11-3,.,CASSLSLSQKQFF,TGTGCCAGCAGCTTATCTCTTAGTCAAAAGCAGTTCTTC
.,TRBJ2-1,TRBV19,TRBD2,CASSLGLAYNEQFF,TGTGCCAGTAGCCTGGGACTAGCATACAATGAGCAGTTCTTC
few,TRBJ1-5,TRBV30,.,CAWTRGGADNQPQHF,TGTGCCTGGACCAGGGGAGGGGCGGACAATCAGCCCCAGCATTTT
.,TRBJ1-2,TRBV19,.,CASMRGRGYGYTF,TGTGCCAGTATGAGAGGGCGCGGCTATGGCTACACCTTC
.,TRBJ1-4,TRBV6-1,TRBD1,CASSLWTGGHEKLFF,TGTGCCAGCAGTTTATGGACAGGGGGCCATGAAAAACTGTTTTTT
.,TRBJ2-5,TRBV6-1,.,CASRIGGSGETQYF,TGTGCCAGCAGGATCGGCGGGTCGGGAGAGACCCAGTACTTC
.,TRBJ1-1,TRBV25-1,TRBD1,CASSEASTGVTFF,TGTGCCAGCAGTGAAGCGTCGACAGGGGTGACTTTCTTT
.,TRBJ2-3,TRBV9,TRBD2,CASSVPDGGDTDTQYF,TGTGCCAGCAGCGTACCTGACGGGGGGGACACAGATACGCAGTATTTT
few,TRBJ2-7,TRBV15,.,CATSRVSGNYEQYF,TGTGCCACCAGCAGAGTTAGCGGTAACTACGAGCAGTACTTC
.,TRBJ2-7,TRBV30,.,CAWSLGVSEQYF,TGTGCCTGGAGCCTCGGGGTCAGCGAGCAGTACTTC
.,TRBJ2-1,TRBV27,.,CASSFSRSSYNEQFF,TGTGCCAGCAGTTTCTCGAGGAGCTCCTACAATGAGCAGTTCTTC
.,TRBJ1-2,TRBV27,.,CASSFEPGANYGYTF,TGTGCCAGCAGTTTTGAGCCAGGGGCTAACTATGGCTACACCTTC
.,TRBJ2-3,TRBV5-1,TRBD2,CASVGLAGGTNTQYF,TGCGCCAGCGTCGGACTAGCGGGAGGGACTAATACGCAGTATTTT
.,TRBJ2-3,TRBV6-1,.,CASSEAPRDTQYF,TGTGCCAGCAGTGAAGCTCCCCGGGATACGCAGTATTTT
.,TRBJ2-3,TRBV10-3,TRBD2,CAISARTSGAGDTQYF,TGTGCCATCAGCGCTCGGACTAGCGGGGCGGGGGATACGCAGTATTTT
.,TRBJ1-2,TRBV11-1,.,CASSLVVGGYGYTF,TGTGCCAGCAGCTTAGTTGTCGGGGGCTATGGCTACACCTTC
.,TRBJ2-5,TRBV4-1,.,CASSQEPNLSGQETQYF,TGCGCCAGCAGCCAAGAGCCGAACCTGTCAGGCCAAGAGACCCAGTACTTC
.,TRBJ1-3,TRBV7-6,.,CASSLGQLSGNTIYF,TGTGCCAGCAGCCTCGGACAGTTGTCTGGAAACACCATATATTTT
few,TRBJ2-7,TRBV5-1,TRBD1,CASSHDRGSYEQYF,TGCGCCAGCAGCCACGACAGGGGATCCTACGAGCAGTACTTC
.,TRBJ2-7,TRBV6-1,TRBD1,CASSDRTGEGF,TGTGCCAGCAGTGATAGGACAGGGGAGGGCTTC